This T cell receptor (beta chain) comes out of a study of T cell changes during pregnancy in multiple sclerosis. The CDR3 spans 15 residues. From germline, CDR1 is SGHRS and CDR2 YFSETQ. The trim removed 4 bases at V and 5 bases at J, leaving 7 bases unmatched. Measured with immunoSEQ multiplex PCR; TCRdb has only the in-frame clones, and not every one. The profile shows about 24,000 clones, roughly 91% of them singletons. The sequencing here drew on CD4+ T cells from peripheral blood mononuclear cells, taken in the first trimester of pregnancy. The genes are TRBV5-1 and TRBJ1-4, with TRBD1 matching 8 bases. This clonotype was sampled from a female donor in good health, enrolled as a control in a pregnancy study. CDR3 DNA sequence: TGCGCCAGCAGCCCCGGACAGGGTTGGAATGAAAAACTGTTTTTT. Amino acids: CASSPGQGWNEKLFF.